In this sample, the clone carrying this T cell receptor beta chain turned up a few times. TCRdb redid the calling of the PCR reads with MiXCR, one entry per CDR3 protein. Of some 94,000 distinct CDR3 sequences listed, about 23% are singletons. Germline loops: CDR1 SGHNT, CDR2 YENEEA. V gave up 4 bases and J gave up 5 bases, with 12 bases separating them. The CDR3 covers 14 residues. The data were taken from a study of molecular identifiers for immune sequencing clone quantification. Sequenced: naive CD8+ T cells from blood, with Jurkat cell RNA spiked in. The subset here: FACS-sorted CD8+CD4-CCR7+CD45RA+ naive T cells. The receptor was derived from a human donor in good health. Some libraries in this study had Jurkat cell RNA spiked in. This chain connects TRBV11-3 to TRBJ2-1; D ambiguous. The CDR3 reads CASSSRGDNNEQFF. CDR3 sequence (DNA): TGTGCCAGCAGCTCTCGTGGGGATAACAATGAGCAGTTCTTC.